This entry concerns a single T cell receptor beta chain. Many counts were recorded for this clonotype. Its antigen is unknown. Base qualities are not recorded, but no much larger clone differs from it by a single base. This specimen's time point label, per the study, means: blood at routine non-recurrence follow-up after resection. Without any cell sorting, TCR sequencing was performed on whole RNA extracted either from tumor and nontumor lung tissue or from cryopreserved PBMC samples. Only patients with enough RNA available from two or more tumor regions were chosen for TCR sequencing. The data were obtained in a study of spatial heterogeneity in lung cancer (dated by TCRdb to the late 2010s). General notes on the study: Donors were around 71 patients with early-stage, untreated non-small cell lung cancer from the lung TRACERx cohort. Follow-up PBMC samples were sequenced whenever available, with the median time to follow-up being approximately 2 years after resection. Beta-chain transcripts were consistently detected in greater numbers than alpha-chain transcripts, which likely reflects a higher abundance of beta-chain transcripts. In the raw uncorrected reads, each unique combination of TCR and UMI appeared more than ten times on average. In non-small cell lung cancer, the study made a quantitative comparison of TCR alpha and beta repertoires among multiple tumor regions, matched nontumor lung and blood. TCR repertoire features were related to nonsynonymous mutation counts determined by whole-exome sequencing of tumor tissue. At surgery, over 200 tumor regions, roughly 62 matched nontumor lung samples and fewer than 60 PBMC samples were TCR-sequenced for both alpha and beta chains. Broad study findings and their caveats: Confirming at a functional level the hypothesis that regional TCRs recognize regional mutations was considered to require additional single-cell paired TCR alpha and beta sequencing. Only approximately 15 patients were included in the comparisons of baseline and follow-up blood repertoires. Ubiquitous expanded tumor TCRs were found in blood more often at tumor resection than at routine follow-up.

Receptors were amplified or captured by 5' RACE. Reads for this sample came from a NextSeq 500. The TCR library protocol attached a unique molecular identifier to each TCR cDNA molecule to allow correction of PCR and sequencing errors. In the source study's methods: Decombinator tools were used for TCR identification, UMI-based error correction and CDR3 extraction. Expanded TCRs were defined as those above a frequency of 2 per 1,000, corresponding to the top 1% of the tumor frequency distribution. Each repertoire was subsampled 100 times to 5,000 TCRs, after which Renyi diversity was computed with the R vegan package. CDR3 similarity networks were constructed using string-kernel similarity of amino acid triplets, with links drawn between CDR3s whose pairwise similarity was above 0.82. TCRdb ran its own pipeline on the public reads, namely fastp trimming at Q25 and MiXCR clone calling, and kept in-frame beta chains. Under each unique CDR3 protein, matching rows form one entry showing the most common genes and DNA. V and J calls and clone size were set by TCRdb, not the authors. The sample profile shows 15,000 or so distinct CDR3 sequences; 6.3% of them were found once. In total, the top ten clones hold about 25% of the sample.

V is reduced by 4 bases and J by 1 base, leaving a spacing of 13 bases between them. CDR1 and CDR2 are read off the germline V gene as MGHDK and SYGVNS. The CDR3 measures 15 amino acids from cysteine to phenylalanine. Just the 45-base CDR3 DNA is kept, in frame starting at base 1. In this chain, TRBV25-1 is recombined with TRBJ1-1; 6 matching bases give a weak D call of TRBD1. This clonotype was sampled from a male donor with early-stage non-small cell lung cancer. Sequenced here: PBMCs, sampled at follow-up. The CDR3 sequence is CASSGGGLGNTEAFF. Here is the DNA: TGTGCCAGCAGTGGAGGGGGTTTGGGGAACACTGAAGCTTTCTTT.